The rows below give T cell receptor beta chains drawn from one sample of a study of identical twins. Using its own MiXCR run on the 5' RACE reads, TCRdb lists one record per CDR3 protein. The sample has 690,000 or so distinct CDR3 sequences; roughly 6% are singletons. The sample consisted of naive T cells sorted from blood. The receptors here all came from a man younger than 35 in good health. Both conserved end residues are part of each CDR3. The order of the fields is clone size, J gene, D gene, V gene, CDR3 protein, CDR3 DNA. The D gene is left open where the match is weak. Only some rows state a clone size, as once, few, many or a class for expanded clones.

>many|TRBJ1-1|.|TRBV7-9
CASTTSIEAFF
TGTGCCAGCACCACGTCAATTGAAGCTTTCTTT
>many|TRBJ1-4|.|TRBV21-1
CASSKKQGKIGEKLFF
TGTGCCAGCAGCAAAAAACAGGGGAAGATAGGTGAAAAACTGTTTTTT
>many|TRBJ2-1|TRBD2|TRBV20-1
CSATPLAGDYNEQFF
TGCAGTGCTACGCCTCTAGCGGGAGACTACAATGAGCAGTTCTTC
>many|TRBJ2-3|.|TRBV20-1
CSARDMGDTQYF
TGCAGTGCTAGAGATATGGGAGATACGCAGTATTTT
>few|TRBJ2-2|TRBD2|TRBV7-6
CASSPSPGLAGGFAGELFF
TGTGCCAGCAGCCCCAGTCCCGGCCTAGCGGGAGGGTTCGCCGGGGAGCTGTTTTTT
>many|TRBJ2-2|.|TRBV12-3/TRBV12-4
CASSLGETVNTGELFF
TGTGCCAGCAGTTTAGGGGAGACAGTGAACACCGGGGAGCTGTTTTTT
>many|TRBJ2-1|TRBD1|TRBV5-1
CASSQGTGNNEQFF
TGCGCCAGCAGCCAAGGGACAGGCAACAATGAGCAGTTCTTC
>few|TRBJ2-1|.|TRBV7-8
CASSLGPRVEQFF
TGTGCCAGCAGCCTGGGACCCAGAGTAGAGCAGTTCTTC
>many|TRBJ2-5|TRBD2|TRBV15
CATSVSGKGETQYF
TGTGCCACCAGCGTTAGCGGGAAGGGAGAGACCCAGTACTTC
>.|TRBJ1-5|.|TRBV12-3/TRBV12-4
CASTPAGINQPQHF
TGTGCCAGCACCCCAGCGGGGATCAATCAGCCCCAGCATTTT
>.|TRBJ1-2|.|TRBV3-1
CASTRNRERGYTF
TGTGCCAGCACTCGGAACAGGGAGCGTGGCTACACCTTC
>.|TRBJ2-2|.|TRBV5-6
CASSSTAGELFF
TGTGCCAGCAGCTCAACTGCCGGGGAGCTGTTTTTT
>.|TRBJ1-1|.|TRBV20-1
CSASRPGYTEAFF
TGCAGTGCTAGCAGACCCGGCTACACTGAAGCTTTCTTT
>many|TRBJ1-2|TRBD1|TRBV25-1
CASSGRDRGSYGYTF
TGTGCCAGCAGTGGCCGGGACAGGGGAAGTTATGGCTACACCTTC
>many|TRBJ2-2|.|TRBV12-3/TRBV12-4
CASSLASWYGELFF
TGTGCCAGCAGTTTAGCCTCCTGGTACGGGGAGCTGTTTTTT
>many|TRBJ2-7|.|TRBV18
CASSPAGGSYEQYF
TGTGCCAGCTCACCAGCCGGCGGTTCATACGAGCAGTACTTC
>many|TRBJ2-7|TRBD2|TRBV5-1
CASSPTSGRTSSYEQYF
TGCGCCAGCAGTCCAACTAGCGGGAGGACAAGCTCCTACGAGCAGTACTTC
>many|TRBJ2-3|TRBD2|TRBV29-1
CSVTRGTSSTDTQYF
TGCAGCGTGACCCGGGGGACTAGCAGCACAGATACGCAGTATTTT
>.|TRBJ1-1|.|TRBV20-1
CSAGGGPKAFF
TGCAGTGCTGGGGGGGGCCCCAAGGCTTTCTTT
>many|TRBJ2-2|TRBD2|TRBV27
CASSGTMTGELFF
TGTGCCAGCAGTGGGACTATGACCGGGGAGCTGTTTTTT
>many|TRBJ1-1|.|TRBV6-5
CASFRDTYEAFF
TGTGCCAGTTTCCGGGACACATATGAAGCTTTCTTT
>.|TRBJ2-5|.|TRBV6-2/TRBV6-3
CASSYSKLAQPRVETQYF
TGTGCCAGCAGTTACTCGAAACTAGCCCAACCCCGAGTAGAGACCCAGTACTTC
>.|TRBJ1-1|.|TRBV4-1
CASSQDNSPYTEAFF
TGCGCCAGCAGCCAAGATAACAGTCCTTACACTGAAGCTTTCTTT
>few|TRBJ2-2|.|TRBV7-9
CASTITRGTSTGELFF
TGTGCCAGCACCATTACTCGGGGGACCAGCACCGGGGAGCTGTTTTTT
>.|TRBJ2-1|.|TRBV30
CAWIGRRNEQFF
TGTGCCTGGATAGGGCGGAGGAATGAGCAGTTCTTC
>few|TRBJ2-6|TRBD1|TRBV29-1
CSVWTGEPHSSGANVLTF
TGCAGCGTATGGACAGGGGAACCCCACTCTTCTGGGGCCAACGTCCTGACTTTC
>.|TRBJ2-6|TRBD1|TRBV7-9
CASRGTGVYTGANVLTF
TGTGCCAGCAGGGGGACAGGGGTATATACTGGGGCCAACGTCCTGACTTTC
>many|TRBJ2-5|.|TRBV12-3/TRBV12-4
CASSLSGTQETQYF
TGTGCCAGCAGTTTGTCAGGGACCCAAGAGACCCAGTACTTC
>many|TRBJ2-4|TRBD1|TRBV29-1
CSVEDWGDRADIQYF
TGCAGCGTTGAAGATTGGGGGGACAGGGCTGACATTCAGTACTTC
>few|TRBJ2-1|TRBD2|TRBV6-1
CASRTSGSPYNEQFF
TGTGCCAGCAGAACAAGCGGGAGCCCTTACAATGAGCAGTTCTTC
>many|TRBJ2-5|.|TRBV15
CATSRVLGPDQETQYF
TGTGCCACCAGCAGAGTACTGGGGCCGGATCAAGAGACCCAGTACTTC
>.|TRBJ2-7|TRBD2|TRBV28
CASRAWKLAATYEQYF
TGTGCCAGCAGAGCATGGAAGCTAGCGGCCACCTACGAGCAGTACTTC
>many|TRBJ2-5|.|TRBV5-1
CASSLTGLSQETQYF
TGCGCCAGCAGCTTGACAGGGCTTAGTCAAGAGACCCAGTACTTC
>few|TRBJ2-3|TRBD2|TRBV11-2
CASSSVAGGPLSSQYF
TGTGCCAGCAGCTCCGTAGCGGGAGGGCCTTTAAGTTCGCAGTATTTT
>many|TRBJ1-1|.|TRBV20-1
CSATASTGGGAFF
TGCAGTGCTACCGCCTCAACCGGGGGAGGGGCTTTCTTT
>many|TRBJ2-2|.|TRBV20-1
CSARGRLVTGELFF
TGCAGTGCTAGAGGCCGACTTGTTACCGGGGAGCTGTTTTTT
>few|TRBJ1-5|TRBD1|TRBV28
CASSKDRGNQPQHF
TGTGCCAGCAGTAAGGACAGGGGGAATCAGCCCCAGCATTTT
>few|TRBJ1-4|.|TRBV27
CASSLTAIENEKLFF
TGTGCCAGCAGTTTAACGGCCATCGAGAATGAAAAACTGTTTTTT
>few|TRBJ2-7|TRBD2|TRBV27
CASSPLAAAYEQYF
TGTGCCAGCAGCCCACTAGCGGCAGCCTACGAGCAGTACTTC
>few|TRBJ1-5|.|TRBV28
CASNGGDLSRPQHF
TGTGCCAGCAATGGGGGGGACCTTTCCCGGCCCCAGCATTTT
>few|TRBJ2-1|.|TRBV18
CARPEGNDEQFF
TGTGCCAGACCGGAGGGGAACGATGAGCAGTTCTTC
>few|TRBJ2-1|.|TRBV28
CASSEGFYNEQFF
TGTGCCAGCAGCGAGGGATTCTACAATGAGCAGTTCTTC
>many|TRBJ1-1|TRBD1|TRBV10-3
CASNRGSEAFF
TGTGCCAGTAACAGGGGGTCTGAAGCTTTCTTT
>many|TRBJ2-7|.|TRBV5-1
CASSLRGTQYEQYF
TGCGCCAGCAGCTTGCGAGGGACCCAATACGAGCAGTACTTC
>few|TRBJ2-1|TRBD2|TRBV10-1
CASREGYTDEQFF
TGCGCCAGCCGGGAGGGGTACACCGATGAGCAGTTCTTC
>.|TRBJ2-6|.|TRBV5-1
CASSTHKTGANVLTF
TGCGCCAGCAGCACCCACAAGACTGGGGCCAACGTCCTGACTTTC
>few|TRBJ2-1|.|TRBV5-5
CASSLVARSAADNEQFF
TGTGCCAGCAGCTTGGTGGCGCGTTCTGCGGCTGACAATGAGCAGTTCTTC
>.|TRBJ2-1|.|TRBV6-1
CASTRTAPDNELFF
TGTGCCAGCACCCGGACAGCTCCCGACAATGAGCTGTTCTTC
>few|TRBJ2-1|.|TRBV24-1
CATSDLNGAGEQFF
TGTGCCACCAGTGATTTGAACGGGGCCGGTGAGCAGTTCTTC
>many|TRBJ1-1|.|TRBV4-1
CASSQGDVRWAFF
TGCGCCAGCAGCCAAGGTGATGTTAGGTGGGCTTTCTTT
>many|TRBJ2-7|.|TRBV13
CASSLEGDYQYF
TGTGCCAGCAGCTTAGAGGGGGACTATCAGTACTTC
>many|TRBJ2-7|.|TRBV4-3
CASSQDGQAGSYEQYF
TGCGCCAGCAGCCAAGATGGGCAAGCGGGCTCCTACGAGCAGTACTTC
>.|TRBJ2-7|TRBD2|TRBV12-5
CASGSGLAGFF
TGTGCTAGTGGTTCGGGACTAGCGGGGTTCTTC
>many|TRBJ1-4|.|TRBV12-3/TRBV12-4
CASATVTVTNEKLFF
TGTGCCAGCGCTACAGTCACTGTGACTAATGAAAAACTGTTTTTT
>many|TRBJ2-6|.|TRBV20-1
CSARDPGQPSGANVLTF
TGCAGTGCTAGAGACCCCGGACAGCCCTCTGGGGCCAACGTCCTGACTTTC
>many|TRBJ2-1|TRBD2|TRBV11-2
CASSLDRGSGRPVRSYNEQFF
TGTGCCAGCAGCTTAGATCGCGGTAGCGGGAGGCCAGTACGCTCCTACAATGAGCAGTTCTTC
>few|TRBJ1-4|.|TRBV4-2
CASSQDRDSEKLFF
TGTGCCAGCAGCCAAGATCGGGACTCTGAAAAACTGTTTTTT